This entry describes one T cell receptor (beta chain). The identical CDR3 is also encoded by other nucleotide sequences in the sample. With 60 Vbeta and 13 Jbeta primers, the PCR was carried out. Here immunoSEQ multiplex PCR was the method, and the copy in TCRdb shows in-frame clones only, minus some. This table holds under 150,000 clones. This record comes from a study of cytomegalovirus exposure and HLA in healthy donors. Looked up from germline, CDR1 is MNHEY and CDR2 is SVGAGI. V dropped 5 bases and J dropped 3 bases, with 4 bases sitting between them. The CDR3 totals 11 residues. V usage is TRBV6-5 and J usage is TRBJ1-1; D gene unclear. The source of this sequence is a woman in her thirties or forties in good health and CMV-seronegative. Source material: PBMCs. The CDR3 coding sequence is TGTGCCAGCAGTCGCGACACTGAAGCTTTCTTT. Its translation: CASSRDTEAFF.